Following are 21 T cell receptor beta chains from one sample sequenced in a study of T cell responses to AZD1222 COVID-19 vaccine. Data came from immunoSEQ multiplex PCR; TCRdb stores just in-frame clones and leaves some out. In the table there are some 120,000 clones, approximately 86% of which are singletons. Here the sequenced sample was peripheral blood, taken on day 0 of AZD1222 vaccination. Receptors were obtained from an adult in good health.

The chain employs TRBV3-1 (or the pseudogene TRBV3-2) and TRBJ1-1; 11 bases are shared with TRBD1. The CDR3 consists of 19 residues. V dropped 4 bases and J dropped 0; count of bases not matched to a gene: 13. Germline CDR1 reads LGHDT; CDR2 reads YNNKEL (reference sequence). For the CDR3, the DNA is TGTGCCAGCAGCCGAGGGACAGGGGGTGCCCCAAGCTTGAACACTGAAGCTTTCTTT. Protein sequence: CASSRGTGGAPSLNTEAFF.

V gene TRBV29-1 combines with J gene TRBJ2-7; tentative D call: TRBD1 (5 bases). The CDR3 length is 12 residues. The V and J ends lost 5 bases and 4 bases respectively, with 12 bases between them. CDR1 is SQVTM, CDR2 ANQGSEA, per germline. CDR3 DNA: TGCAGCGTTCTCACAGGTGGTTACGAGCAGTACTTC. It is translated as CSVLTGGYEQYF.

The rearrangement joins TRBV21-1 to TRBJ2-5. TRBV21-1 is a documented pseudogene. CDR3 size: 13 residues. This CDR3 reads CASSNGREETQYF. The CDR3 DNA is TGTGCCAGCAGCAACGGTAGGGAAGAAACCCAGTACTTC.

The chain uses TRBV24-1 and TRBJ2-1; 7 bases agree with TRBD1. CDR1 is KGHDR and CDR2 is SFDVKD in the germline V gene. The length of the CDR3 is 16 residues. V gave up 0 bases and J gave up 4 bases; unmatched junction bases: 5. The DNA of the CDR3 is TGTGCCACCAGTGATTTGGGGCAGGGGGAATACAATGAGCAGTTCTTC. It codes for CATSDLGQGEYNEQFF.

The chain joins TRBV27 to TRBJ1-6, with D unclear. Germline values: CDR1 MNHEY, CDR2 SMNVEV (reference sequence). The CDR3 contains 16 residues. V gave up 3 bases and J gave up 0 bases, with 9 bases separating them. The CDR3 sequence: CASSLELSSYNSPLHF. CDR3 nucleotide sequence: TGTGCCAGCAGTTTGGAATTGAGCTCCTATAATTCACCCCTCCACTTT.

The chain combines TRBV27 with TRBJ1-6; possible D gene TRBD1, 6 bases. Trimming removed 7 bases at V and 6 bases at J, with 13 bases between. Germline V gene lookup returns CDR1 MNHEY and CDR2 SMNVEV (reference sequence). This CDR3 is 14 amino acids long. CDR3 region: CASTLGGPNSPLHF. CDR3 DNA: TGTGCCAGCACTTTGGGGGGGCCTAATTCACCCCTCCACTTT.

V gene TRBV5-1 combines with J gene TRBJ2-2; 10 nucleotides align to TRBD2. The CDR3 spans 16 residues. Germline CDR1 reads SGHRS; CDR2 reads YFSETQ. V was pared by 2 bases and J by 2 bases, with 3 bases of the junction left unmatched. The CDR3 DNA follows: TGCGCCAGCAGCTTCGCTAGCGGGAGAAACACCGGGGAGCTGTTTTTT. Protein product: CASSFASGRNTGELFF.

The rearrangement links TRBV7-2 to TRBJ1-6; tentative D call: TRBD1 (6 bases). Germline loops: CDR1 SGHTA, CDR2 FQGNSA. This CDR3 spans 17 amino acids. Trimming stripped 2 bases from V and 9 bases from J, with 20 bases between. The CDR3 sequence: CASSLIAWGGLASPLHF. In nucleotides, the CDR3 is TGTGCCAGCAGCTTAATTGCCTGGGGGGGGCTGGCTTCACCCCTCCACTTT. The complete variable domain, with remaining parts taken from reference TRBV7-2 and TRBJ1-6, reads GAGVSQSPSNKVTEKGKDVELRCDPISGHTALYWYRQSLGQGLEFLIYFQGNSAPDKSGLPSDRFSAERTGGSVSTLTIQRTQQEDSAVYLCASSLIAWGGLASPLHFGNGTRLTVT.

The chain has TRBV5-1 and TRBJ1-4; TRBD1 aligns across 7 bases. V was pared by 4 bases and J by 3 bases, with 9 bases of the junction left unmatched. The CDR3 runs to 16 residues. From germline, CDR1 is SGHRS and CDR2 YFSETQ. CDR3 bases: TGCGCCAGCAGCAAGGTTACCCAGGGGGCTAATGAAAAACTGTTTTTT. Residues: CASSKVTQGANEKLFF. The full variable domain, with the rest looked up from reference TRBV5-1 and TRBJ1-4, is KAGVTQTPRYLIKTRGQQVTLSCSPISGHRSVSWYQQTPGQGLQFLFEYFSETQRNKGNFPGRFSGRQFSNSRSEMNVSTLELGDSALYLCASSKVTQGANEKLFFGSGTQLSVL.

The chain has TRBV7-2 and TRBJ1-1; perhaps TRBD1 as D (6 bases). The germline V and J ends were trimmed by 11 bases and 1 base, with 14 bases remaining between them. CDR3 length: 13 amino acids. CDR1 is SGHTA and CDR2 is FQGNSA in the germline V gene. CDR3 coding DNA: TGTGCCGTCCAAGGACAGACGAACACTGAAGCTTTCTTT. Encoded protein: CAVQGQTNTEAFF. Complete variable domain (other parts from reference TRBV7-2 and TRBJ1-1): GAGVSQSPSNKVTEKGKDVELRCDPISGHTALYWYRQSLGQGLEFLIYFQGNSAPDKSGLPSDRFSAERTGGSVSTLTIQRTQQEDSAVYLCAVQGQTNTEAFFGQGTRLTVV.

The CDR3 spells CASSSPSRGGEQYF. CDR3 in DNA: TGTGCCAGCAGCTCTCCCTCGCGTGGAGGCGAGCAGTACTTC. The V call is TRBV11-2, the J call TRBJ2-7, with D maybe TRBD2 (5 bases). The CDR3 is 14 amino acids. V was clipped by 4 bases and J by 6 bases, with 16 bases between them. CDR1 is SGHAT, CDR2 FQNNGV, per germline.

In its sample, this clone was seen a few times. CDR3 DNA: TGTGCCACCAGCAGAGAAGATGAGTCAGCGAACACTGAAGCTTTCTTT. Its protein is CATSREDESANTEAFF. V gene TRBV15 combines with J gene TRBJ1-1; no definite D call. CDR1 and CDR2 (germline): LNHNV, YYDKDF (reference sequence). The CDR3 is 16 amino acids. The ends were cut back, 0 bases at V and 1 base at J, with 12 bases in the middle.

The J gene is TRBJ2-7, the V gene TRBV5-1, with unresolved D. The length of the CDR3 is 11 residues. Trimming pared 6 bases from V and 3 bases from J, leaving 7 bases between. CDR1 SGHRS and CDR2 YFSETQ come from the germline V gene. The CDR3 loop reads CASTFGYEQYF. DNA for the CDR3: TGCGCCAGCACTTTTGGCTACGAGCAGTACTTC.

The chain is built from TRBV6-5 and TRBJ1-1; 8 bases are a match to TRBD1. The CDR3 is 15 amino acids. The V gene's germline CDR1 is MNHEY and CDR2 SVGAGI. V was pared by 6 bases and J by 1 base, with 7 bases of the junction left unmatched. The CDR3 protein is CASRSTGDENTEAFF. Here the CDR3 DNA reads TGTGCCAGCAGATCGACAGGGGACGAGAACACTGAAGCTTTCTTT.

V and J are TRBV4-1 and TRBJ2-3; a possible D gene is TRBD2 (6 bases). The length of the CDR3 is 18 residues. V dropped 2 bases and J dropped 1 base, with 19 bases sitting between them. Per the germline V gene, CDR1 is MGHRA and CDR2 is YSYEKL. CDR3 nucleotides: TGCGCCAGCAGCCAAACCCCCGGGGGAGAAACCGGCACAGATACGCAGTATTTT. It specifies CASSQTPGGETGTDTQYF.

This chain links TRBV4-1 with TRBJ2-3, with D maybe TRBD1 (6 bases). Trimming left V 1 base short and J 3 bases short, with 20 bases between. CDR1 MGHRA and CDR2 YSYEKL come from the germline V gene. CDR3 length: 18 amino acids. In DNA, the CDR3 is TGCGCCAGCAGCCAAGGCTTATGGGGGCGTGCCCGGACAGATACGCAGTATTTT. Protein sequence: CASSQGLWGRARTDTQYF.

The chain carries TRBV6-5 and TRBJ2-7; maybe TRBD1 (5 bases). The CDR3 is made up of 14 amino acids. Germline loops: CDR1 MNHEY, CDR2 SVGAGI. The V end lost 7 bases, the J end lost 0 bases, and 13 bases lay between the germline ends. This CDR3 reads CASKFRVSSYEQYF. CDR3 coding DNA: TGTGCCAGCAAGTTCAGGGTTAGCTCCTACGAGCAGTACTTC.

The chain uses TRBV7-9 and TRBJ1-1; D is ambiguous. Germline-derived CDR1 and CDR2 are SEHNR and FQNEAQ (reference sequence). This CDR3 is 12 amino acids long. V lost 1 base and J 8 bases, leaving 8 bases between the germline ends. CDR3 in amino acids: CASSLDFPEAFF. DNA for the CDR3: TGTGCCAGCAGCTTAGATTTTCCCGAAGCTTTCTTT.

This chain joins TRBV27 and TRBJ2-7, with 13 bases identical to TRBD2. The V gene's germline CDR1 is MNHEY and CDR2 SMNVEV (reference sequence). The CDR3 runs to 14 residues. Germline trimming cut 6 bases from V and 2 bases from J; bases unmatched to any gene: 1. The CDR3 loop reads CASSGTSGAYEQYF. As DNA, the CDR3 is TGTGCCAGCAGCGGGACTAGCGGGGCCTACGAGCAGTACTTC.

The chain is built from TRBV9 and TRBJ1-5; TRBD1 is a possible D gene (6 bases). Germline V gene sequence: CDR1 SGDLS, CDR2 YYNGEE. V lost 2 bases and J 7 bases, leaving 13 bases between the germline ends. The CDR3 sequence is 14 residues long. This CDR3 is CASSVGRGSQPQHF. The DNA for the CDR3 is TGTGCCAGCAGCGTGGGCAGGGGCTCCCAGCCCCAGCATTTT.

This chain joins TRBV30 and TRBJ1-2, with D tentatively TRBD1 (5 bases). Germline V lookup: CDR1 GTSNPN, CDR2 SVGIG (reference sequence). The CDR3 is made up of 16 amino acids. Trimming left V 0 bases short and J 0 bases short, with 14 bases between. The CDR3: CAWSVSIRAPNYGYTF. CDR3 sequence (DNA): TGTGCCTGGAGTGTGTCCATCAGGGCGCCTAACTATGGCTACACCTTC.